Sequencing of this TCR beta chain was carried out in a study of shared clonotypes between healthy human individuals. Study-level findings and limits: Larger estimated richness was generally recorded for naive subsets relative to memory subsets.

Generated by immunoSEQ multiplex PCR, the TCRdb table keeps only in-frame clones and is missing some. The data hold approximately 2.3 million clones, with 85% to 95% observed a single time. CDR3 length equals 15 residues. V lost 4 bases to trimming and J lost 6 bases, with 16 bases between them. The germline CDR1 and CDR2 sequences are SGHNT and YYREEE (reference sequence). Remarks on this clone: Antigen: not known.

Sequencing was carried out using naive CD4+ T cells from PBMCs. Subset denoted: CD45RA+ positively selected. This TCR derives from a man aged 18 to 29 in good health. Some clones in this sample may be carry-over from other donors' samples. The J gene is TRBJ2-2, the V gene TRBV5-4; D is perhaps TRBD1 (5 bases). CDR3 nucleotide sequence: TGTGCCAGCAGCCCTAAGGGGCTGGGCTCCGGGGAGCTGTTTTTT. Translated: CASSPKGLGSGELFF.